This T cell receptor (beta chain) originates from a study of post-analysis software for immune sequencing data. The table lists this clonotype with a few counts. CDR3 length: 17 residues. Losses at the gene ends were 5 bases for V and 3 bases for J; bases not matched to a gene: 12. Germline CDR1 is SGHTA and CDR2 is FQGNSA. Unique molecular identifiers tagged the TCR beta cDNA libraries. TCRdb reprocessed the PCR reads via MiXCR and lists one record per CDR3 protein. The repertoire includes 150,000 to 200,000 distinct CDR3 sequences, 36% of them detected once, and 25% to 30% sits in the top ten. The source is a girl aged 10-17 years with multiple sclerosis. Material: blood, obtained after autologous hematopoietic stem cell transplantation. The chain is built from TRBV7-2 and TRBJ2-2; 7 bases fit TRBD1. The CDR3 here is CASSLSHRGSDTGELFF. The CDR3 coding sequence is TGTGCCAGCAGCCTGAGTCACAGGGGATCGGACACCGGGGAGCTGTTTTTT.